Shown below are 22 T cell receptor beta chains from a single sample sequenced in a study of identical twins. From the 5' RACE reads, TCRdb called clonotypes with MiXCR, one entry per CDR3 protein. The table lists a few hundred thousand distinct CDR3 sequences, approximately 9.1% of them singletons. The sequenced sample consisted of naive T cells sorted from blood. The receptors come from a woman aged 45 to 65 in good health.

The rearrangement links TRBV20-1 to TRBJ2-5; D is ambiguous. Trimming took 4 bases from V and 1 from J, leaving 4 bases between them. Germline-derived CDR1 and CDR2 are DFQATT and SNEGSKA (reference sequence). The CDR3 is 11 residues long. The CDR3 DNA follows: TGCAGTGCTACCTTCCAAGAGACCCAGTACTTC. Residues: CSATFQETQYF.

This clonotype has more than one count but fewer than ten. This chain connects TRBV24-1 to TRBJ2-1; 11 bases are a match to TRBD2. The V gene's germline CDR1 is KGHDR and CDR2 SFDVKD. CDR3 length: 17 amino acids. J gave up 7 bases and V 1 base, and 8 bases lay outside the gene matches. The CDR3 DNA reads as TGTGCCACCAGTGATTTATCGGAGACTAGCGGGAAGAATGAGCAGTTCTTC. Its protein is CATSDLSETSGKNEQFF.

The chain recombines TRBV9 with TRBJ2-2, with 9 positions matching TRBD2. Germline V gene sequence: CDR1 SGDLS, CDR2 YYNGEE. V shed 3 bases and J 5 bases; nucleotides not matched to a gene: 8. CDR3 length equals 16 residues. The CDR3 region is CASSARGGELTGELFF. The CDR3 coding sequence is TGTGCCAGCAGCGCGCGGGGGGGAGAACTTACCGGGGAGCTGTTTTTT.

This clonotype was counted ten times or more. The V call is TRBV5-1, the J call TRBJ2-1, with 10 positions matching TRBD2. CDR3 length: 15 amino acids. Looked up from germline, CDR1 is SGHRS and CDR2 is YFSETQ. After removal of 0 bases from V and 3 bases from J, the junction contained 0 bases not matched to a gene. CDR3 nucleotides: TGCGCCAGCAGCTTGGTAGCGGGAGGCTACAATGAGCAGTTCTTC. The encoded protein is CASSLVAGGYNEQFF.

The chain employs TRBV27 and TRBJ2-5; TRBD2 might be the D (6 bases). This CDR3 contains 12 residues. Germline V lookup: CDR1 MNHEY, CDR2 SMNVEV (reference sequence). V dropped 9 bases and J dropped 2 bases, with 10 bases sitting between them. This CDR3 is CASWDLQETQYF. CDR3 nucleotides: TGTGCCAGTTGGGACTTACAAGAGACCCAGTACTTC.

The gene calls are TRBV5-1 and TRBJ2-2, with TRBD2 identical over 15 bases. The CDR3 totals 19 residues. Germline values: CDR1 SGHRS, CDR2 YFSETQ. V lost 1 base and J lost 7; bases outside the gene matches: 11. CDR3 bases: TGCGCCAGCAGCTTGCTCGGACTAGCGGGAGGGCCGATCTACGGGGAGCTGTTTTTT. Translating gives CASSLLGLAGGPIYGELFF.

The chain joins TRBV4-2 to TRBJ1-3; D may be TRBD1 (6 bases). Germline values: CDR1 LGHNA, CDR2 YNFKEQ. This CDR3 is built from 15 residues. Trimming left V 5 bases short and J 3 bases short, with 14 bases between. The CDR3 sequence: CASSANRVYGNTIYF. The CDR3 region has the DNA TGTGCCAGCAGCGCAAACAGGGTTTATGGAAACACCATATATTTT.

This clonotype was recorded at least ten times. This chain uses TRBV5-1 with TRBJ1-1, with 10 bases fitting TRBD1. V shed 4 bases and J 7 bases; nucleotides not matched to a gene: 7. The length of the CDR3 is 14 residues. The germline gives CDR1 SGHRS, CDR2 YFSETQ. As DNA, the CDR3 is TGCGCCAGCAGCGCTGACAGGGGGCGAGTTGAAGCTTTCTTT. This sequence encodes CASSADRGRVEAFF.

This clonotype was found a few times. The V gene is TRBV29-1, the J gene TRBJ2-1; D not certain. CDR1 is SQVTM and CDR2 is ANQGSEA in the germline V gene. There are 14 residues in the CDR3. Trimming cost V 7 bases and J 2 bases, with 15 bases left between them. CDR3 coding DNA: TGCAGCGCGTTCAAGGGTACGGCCTACAATGAGCAGTTCTTC. Residues: CSAFKGTAYNEQFF.

Only a few counts were recorded for this clonotype. The genes are TRBV5-1 and TRBJ2-1; 13 nucleotides match TRBD2. Per the germline V gene, CDR1 is SGHRS and CDR2 is YFSETQ. The length of the CDR3 is 15 residues. With 4 bases clipped from V and 10 bases from J, the junction kept 8 bases outside the gene matches. The CDR3 loop reads CASSPGLAGVREQFF. The CDR3 nucleotides read TGCGCCAGCAGCCCCGGACTAGCGGGAGTACGCGAGCAGTTCTTC. The variable domain in full, completed from reference TRBV5-1 and TRBJ2-1, reads KAGVTQTPRYLIKTRGQQVTLSCSPISGHRSVSWYQQTPGQGLQFLFEYFSETQRNKGNFPGRFSGRQFSNSRSEMNVSTLELGDSALYLCASSPGLAGVREQFFGPGTRLTVL.

The rearrangement links TRBV5-5 to TRBJ2-1; 15 nucleotides align to TRBD2. V lost 6 bases and J lost 9; bases outside the gene matches: 10. The CDR3 spans 16 residues. Germline loops: CDR1 SGHKS, CDR2 YYEKEE (reference sequence). As DNA, the CDR3 is TGTGCCAGCAACTTCCCTGGACTAGCGGGAGGGGTTGAGCAGTTCTTC. This encodes CASNFPGLAGGVEQFF. The variable domain in full, with the rest retrieved from reference TRBV5-5 and TRBJ2-1, is DAGVTQSPTHLIKTRGQQVTLRCSPISGHKSVSWYQQVLGQGPQFIFQYYEKEERGRGNFPDRFSARQFPNYSSELNVNALLLGDSALYLCASNFPGLAGGVEQFFGPGTRLTVL.

V usage is TRBV12-3 or TRBV12-4 and J usage is TRBJ2-5; TRBD1 is a possible D gene (5 bases). CDR3 size: 17 residues. The germline V and J ends were trimmed by 8 bases and 1 base, with 23 bases remaining between them. In nucleotides, the CDR3 is TGTGCCAGCGGCCACACAAGGGGCGTACTAACCCAAGAGACCCAGTACTTC. Translating it yields CASGHTRGVLTQETQYF.

This clonotype was counted a few times. V and J are TRBV27 and TRBJ2-7; D is perhaps TRBD1 or TRBD2 (5 bases each). The CDR3 runs 15 residues. The germline V gene has CDR1 MNHEY and CDR2 SMNVEV (reference sequence). The V gene lost 0 bases and the J gene lost 5 bases, with 14 bases spanning the gap. The CDR3 DNA is TGTGCCAGCAGTTTATCGAAGGGACCTGGCAACGAGCAGTACTTC. This gives the protein CASSLSKGPGNEQYF.

The rearrangement joins TRBV18 to TRBJ2-5; possibly TRBD1 for D (6 bases). The CDR3 covers 13 residues. Germline V lookup: CDR1 KGHSH, CDR2 LQKENI. V gave up 6 bases and J gave up 4 bases, with 12 bases separating them. DNA of the CDR3: TGTGCCAGCTCTACAGGGTTACCAGAGACCCAGTACTTC. As protein: CASSTGLPETQYF.

At least ten counts were recorded for this clonotype. This chain connects TRBV5-6 to TRBJ2-7; D is undetermined. The CDR3 consists of 14 residues. Germline loops: CDR1 SGHDT, CDR2 YYEEEE. The V end lost 0 bases, the J end lost 3 bases, and 10 bases lay between the germline ends. CDR3 nucleotides: TGTGCCAGCAGCTTGGGAGACAAATTCTACGAGCAGTACTTC. Its protein is CASSLGDKFYEQYF.

The V call is TRBV29-1, the J call TRBJ2-5; a weak D match, TRBD2 (7 bases). The CDR3 runs 13 residues. CDR1 SQVTM and CDR2 ANQGSEA come from the germline V gene. V was pared by 3 bases and J by 5 bases, with 13 bases between. The CDR3 sequence: CSVEGGAAETQYF. For the CDR3, the DNA is TGCAGCGTTGAGGGGGGGGCTGCGGAGACCCAGTACTTC.

This clonotype came up many times. This chain uses TRBV12-3 or TRBV12-4 with TRBJ1-5; 9 positions agree with TRBD1. J was trimmed by 7 bases and V by 3 bases; bases with no gene match: 4. This CDR3 has 14 residues. CDR3 bases: TGTGCCAGCAGTTTGGGACAGGGTCGCCAGCCCCAGCATTTT. Its protein product is CASSLGQGRQPQHF.

The sample holds a few counts of this clonotype. The CDR3 loop is CASSSTTGSQPQHF. In DNA, the CDR3 is TGCGCCAGCAGCTCTACGACAGGCTCTCAGCCCCAGCATTTT. The genes are TRBV5-1 and TRBJ1-5; weak D call: TRBD1 (6 bases). The germline CDR1 and CDR2 sequences are SGHRS and YFSETQ. CDR3 length: 14 residues. The germline V and J ends were trimmed by 3 bases and 6 bases, with 13 bases remaining between them.

This clonotype was recorded a few times. The chain uses TRBV18 and TRBJ1-1; 7 bases are shared with TRBD1. The length of the CDR3 is 17 residues. Germline CDR1 reads KGHSH; CDR2 reads LQKENI. After removal of 3 bases from V and 1 base from J, the junction contained 11 bases not matched to a gene. The CDR3 protein is CASSPPTEGARNTEAFF. CDR3 nucleotide sequence: TGTGCCAGCTCACCGCCAACCGAGGGGGCGAGGAACACTGAAGCTTTCTTT. The full variable domain, rest sourced from reference TRBV18 and TRBJ1-1, is NAGVMQNPRHLVRRRGQEARLRCSPMKGHSHVYWYRQLPEEGLKFMVYLQKENIIDESGMPKERFSAEFPKEGPSILRIQQVVRGDSAAYFCASSPPTEGARNTEAFFGQGTRLTVV.

This chain uses TRBV3-1 with TRBJ1-1, with TRBD1 identical over 7 bases. Trimming removed 2 bases from V and 6 bases from J; junction bases left unmatched: 3. The germline CDR1 and CDR2 sequences are LGHDT and YNNKEL (reference sequence). The CDR3 is 13 amino acids. CDR3 coding DNA: TGTGCCAGCAGCCAATTCGGGACAGCTGAAGCTTTCTTT. Translated, it gives CASSQFGTAEAFF.

This clonotype has only a few counts. The chain employs TRBV6-6 and TRBJ1-1; D is unresolved. Trimming removed 2 bases at V and 8 bases at J, with 9 bases between. In germline, CDR1 is MNHNY, CDR2 SVGAGI (reference sequence). CDR3 size: 12 residues. The CDR3, as DNA: TGTGCCAGCAGTTACCCGTCTGTAGAAGCTTTCTTT. Its protein is CASSYPSVEAFF.

The chain links TRBV29-1 to TRBJ1-2; 7 nucleotides align to TRBD1. V lost 3 bases to trimming and J lost 2 bases; unmatched junction nucleotides: 6. The CDR3 spans 14 residues. CDR1 and CDR2 from the germline V gene are SQVTM and ANQGSEA. The CDR3 loop is CSVEGETGNYGYTF. CDR3 in DNA: TGCAGCGTTGAGGGGGAGACAGGGAACTATGGCTACACCTTC.